These T cell receptor beta chains were read from a single sample in a study of T cell repertoires in cytomegalovirus infection. TCRdb called the reads again in MiXCR, with one record for every CDR3 protein. Of 100,000 or so distinct CDR3 sequences in the sample, under 25% were seen once. The sample consisted of CD8+ T cells from PBMCs. All receptors come from a human donor in good health (CMV status not recorded). Some clones in this sample may be carry-over from other donors' samples. Both conserved end residues are part of each CDR3. A D gene is named only where the DNA matches it firmly. Clone sizes are given selectively: once, few, many, or a class where the clone is expanded.

clone_size,j_call,d_call,v_call,cdr3_nt,cdr3_aa
many,TRBJ2-3,.,TRBV7-8,TGTGCCAGCAGCTTAGAGGCGGGGCAGGGCACAGATACGCAGTATTTT,CASSLEAGQGTDTQYF
.,TRBJ2-7,TRBD2,TRBV6-2/TRBV6-3,TGTGCCAGCAGTACTGAGCGGGGCTACGAGCAGTACTTC,CASSTERGYEQYF
few,TRBJ2-7,TRBD2,TRBV7-2,TGTGCCAGCAGCTACGTTCGCGGGGGGGCGGTCGAGCAGTACTTC,CASSYVRGGAVEQYF
many,TRBJ1-2,TRBD1,TRBV7-8,TGTGCCAGCAGCTTAGGGGGGGGACTCATGACAGGGTATGGCTACACCTTC,CASSLGGGLMTGYGYTF
.,TRBJ2-7,TRBD1,TRBV7-9,TGTGCCAGCAGCCCAAGGACAGGGCTTTTACGGGAGCAGTACTTC,CASSPRTGLLREQYF
many,TRBJ2-7,TRBD1,TRBV7-6,TGTGCCAGCAGTCGGGACAGGGGCTACGAGCAGTACTTC,CASSRDRGYEQYF
few,TRBJ2-7,.,TRBV4-1,TGCGCCAGCAGCCAAGAGGACGGCAACGAGCAGTACTTC,CASSQEDGNEQYF
few,TRBJ1-2,TRBD1,TRBV11-1,TGTGCCAGCAGCTACGGGACAGAAAGAGGCTACACCTTC,CASSYGTERGYTF
.,TRBJ2-3,.,TRBV28,TGTGCCAGCAGTCCGGGAATAGATACGCAGTATTTT,CASSPGIDTQYF
few,TRBJ2-7,.,TRBV12-3/TRBV12-4,TGTGCCAGCAGTTTAGTCCAGGGGATAGACGAGCAGTACTTC,CASSLVQGIDEQYF
many,TRBJ1-4,.,TRBV28,TGTGCCAGCACCTTGGTTCCGGGACTATATGAAAAACTGTTTTTT,CASTLVPGLYEKLFF
many,TRBJ2-7,.,TRBV2,TGTGCCAGCAGGTACCCCCCTGGCGAGCAGTACTTC,CASRYPPGEQYF
many,TRBJ2-7,.,TRBV7-2,TGTGCCAGCAGCTTAGCGCCTCGATACGAGCAGTACTTC,CASSLAPRYEQYF
few,TRBJ2-1,.,TRBV7-9,TGTGCCAGCAGCTTGGATGAGCAGTTCTTC,CASSLDEQFF
many,TRBJ2-3,.,TRBV10-2,TGCGCCAGCACTGCGGACAGCAGAGATACGCAGTATTTT,CASTADSRDTQYF
many,TRBJ2-4,TRBD1,TRBV7-9,TGTGCCAGCAGCGACCCCCGGGACAGAATAAACATTCAGTACTTC,CASSDPRDRINIQYF
.,TRBJ2-7,TRBD1,TRBV20-1,TGCAGTGTCGCCAGTTGGGGACAGGGGACCTACGAGCAGTACTTC,CSVASWGQGTYEQYF
few,TRBJ2-7,.,TRBV20-1,TGCAGTGCTAGTTACAGGGACTACGAGCAGTACTTC,CSASYRDYEQYF
many,TRBJ2-1,.,TRBV10-2,TGCGCCAGCAGTACATTGACGGATGAGCAGTTCTTC,CASSTLTDEQFF
few,TRBJ2-1,.,TRBV3-1,TGTGCCAGCAGCCAAGATGAGGGCGCCTACAATGAGCAGTTCTTC,CASSQDEGAYNEQFF
many,TRBJ2-2,.,TRBV7-9,TGTGCCAGCTGGGACCTCAGGTTGTCCAACACCGGGGAGCTGTTTTTT,CASWDLRLSNTGELFF
many,TRBJ2-1,TRBD1,TRBV7-9,TGTGCCAGCAGTAGAGGGGGCGATGAGCAGTTCTTC,CASSRGGDEQFF
.,TRBJ2-7,.,TRBV6-6,TGTGCCAGCAGTTACTCGGGGTTACGGGAAGCCTCTTCCTACGAGCAGTACTTC,CASSYSGLREASSYEQYF